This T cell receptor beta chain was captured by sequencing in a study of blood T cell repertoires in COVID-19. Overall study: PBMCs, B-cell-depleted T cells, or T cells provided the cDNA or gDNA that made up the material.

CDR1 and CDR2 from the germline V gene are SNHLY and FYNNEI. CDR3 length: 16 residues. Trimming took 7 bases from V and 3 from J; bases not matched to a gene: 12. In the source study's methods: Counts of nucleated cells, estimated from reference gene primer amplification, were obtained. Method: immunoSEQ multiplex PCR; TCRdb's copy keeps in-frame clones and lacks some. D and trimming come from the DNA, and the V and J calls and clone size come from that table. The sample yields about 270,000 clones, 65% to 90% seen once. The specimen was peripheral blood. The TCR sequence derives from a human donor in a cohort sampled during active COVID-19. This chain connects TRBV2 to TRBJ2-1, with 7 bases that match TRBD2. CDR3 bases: TGTGCCAGCATCCCTGGGTTACCTAGCGGCTACAATGAGCAGTTCTTC. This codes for CASIPGLPSGYNEQFF.